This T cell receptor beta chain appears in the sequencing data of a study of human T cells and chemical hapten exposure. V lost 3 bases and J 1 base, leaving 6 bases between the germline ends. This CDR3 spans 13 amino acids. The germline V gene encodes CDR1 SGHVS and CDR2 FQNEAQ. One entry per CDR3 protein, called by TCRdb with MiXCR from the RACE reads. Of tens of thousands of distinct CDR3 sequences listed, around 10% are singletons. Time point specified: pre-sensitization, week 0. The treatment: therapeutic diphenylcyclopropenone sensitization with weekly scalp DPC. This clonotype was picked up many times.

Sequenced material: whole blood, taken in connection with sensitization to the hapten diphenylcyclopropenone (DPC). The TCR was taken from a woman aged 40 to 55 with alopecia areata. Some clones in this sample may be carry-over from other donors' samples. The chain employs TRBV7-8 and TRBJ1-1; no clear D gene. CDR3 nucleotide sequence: TGTGCCAGCAGCTTTTACAAGAACACTGAAGCTTTCTTT. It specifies CASSFYKNTEAFF.